The sequence of this T cell receptor (beta chain) was determined in a study of cytomegalovirus exposure and HLA in healthy donors. About the study: The Caucasian-associated ancestry cluster contained about 80% of the roughly 370 genotyped donors.

The primer mix had 60 Vbeta and 13 Jbeta primers. Sequencing used immunoSEQ multiplex PCR; TCRdb keeps in-frame clones, though not all of them. Of 150,000 to 200,000 clones listed, 82% are singletons. Study-level results: In a later analysis, DRB1 alleles had the most associated TCRs; HLA-C alleles the fewest. Earlier analysis yielded a pattern in which most TCR beta V segments were productive about 87% or about 30% of the time. Trimming of TCR beta V- and J-genes showed a link, identified in a later analysis, to a missense DCLRE1C variant.

Of note for this clone: The antigen remains unidentified.

Sequenced: PBMCs. This TCR was sampled from a girl under 18 in good health and CMV-seropositive.

The CDR3 coding sequence is TGTGCCAGCAGCTTAGAGGCAGGGATCTATGGCTACACCTTC. Its protein product is CASSLEAGIYGYTF. The V call is TRBV7-8, the J call TRBJ1-2, with D tentatively TRBD1 (5 bases). V lost 1 base and J 4 bases, leaving 10 bases between the germline ends. The V gene's germline CDR1 is SGHVS and CDR2 FQNEAQ. CDR3 length equals 14 residues.